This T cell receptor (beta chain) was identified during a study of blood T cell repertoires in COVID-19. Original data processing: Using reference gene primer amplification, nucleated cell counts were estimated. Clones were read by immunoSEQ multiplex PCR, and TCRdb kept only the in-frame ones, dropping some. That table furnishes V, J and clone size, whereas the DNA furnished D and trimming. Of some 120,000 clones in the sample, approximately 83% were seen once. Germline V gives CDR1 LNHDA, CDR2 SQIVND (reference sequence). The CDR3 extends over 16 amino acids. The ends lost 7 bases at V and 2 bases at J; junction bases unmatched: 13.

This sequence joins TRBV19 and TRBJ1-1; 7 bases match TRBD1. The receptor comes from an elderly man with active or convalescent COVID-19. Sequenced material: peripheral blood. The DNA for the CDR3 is TGTGCCAGTACTAAATCCGGGACAGTTCTTAACACTGAAGCTTTCTTT. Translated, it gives CASTKSGTVLNTEAFF.